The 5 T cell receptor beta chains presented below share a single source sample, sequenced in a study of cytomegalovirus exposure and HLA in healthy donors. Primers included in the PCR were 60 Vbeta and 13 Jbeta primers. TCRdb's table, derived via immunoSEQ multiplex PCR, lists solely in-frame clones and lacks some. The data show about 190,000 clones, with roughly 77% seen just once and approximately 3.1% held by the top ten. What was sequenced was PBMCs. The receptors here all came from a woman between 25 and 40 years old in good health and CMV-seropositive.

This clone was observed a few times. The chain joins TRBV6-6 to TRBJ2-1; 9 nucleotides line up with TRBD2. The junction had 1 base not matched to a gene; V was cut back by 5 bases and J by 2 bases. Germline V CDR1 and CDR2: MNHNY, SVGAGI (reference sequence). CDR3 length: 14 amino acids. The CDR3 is CASSPSGTYNEQFF. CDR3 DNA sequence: TGTGCCAGCAGTCCTAGCGGGACCTACAATGAGCAGTTCTTC.

The CDR3 nucleotides read TGTGCCAGCAGCGCCCCTCCGGGACTGGGAGACACCATATATTTT. Translation gives CASSAPPGLGDTIYF. This chain uses TRBV11-2 with TRBJ1-3, with a weak D call TRBD1 (5 bases). The V gene lost 5 bases and the J gene lost 8 bases, with 19 bases spanning the gap. CDR1 and CDR2 from the germline V gene are SGHAT and FQNNGV. This CDR3 is built from 15 residues.

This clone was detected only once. In nucleotides, the CDR3 is TGTGCCAGCAGTTCCGGACTAGCGGAGTCCTACGAGCAGTACTTC. Its translation is CASSSGLAESYEQYF. The chain is built from TRBV28 and TRBJ2-7; 10 nucleotides align to TRBD2. CDR3 length: 15 residues. With V trimmed by 4 bases and J by 1 base, 4 bases remained unmatched. Germline V lookup: CDR1 MDHEN, CDR2 SYDVKM.

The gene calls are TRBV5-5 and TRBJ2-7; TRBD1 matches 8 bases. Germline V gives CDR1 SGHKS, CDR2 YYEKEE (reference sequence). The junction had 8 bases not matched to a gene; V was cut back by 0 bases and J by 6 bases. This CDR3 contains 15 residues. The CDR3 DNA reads TGTGCCAGCAGCTTGGGGGCAGGGGGCGCGGGCGAGCAGTACTTC. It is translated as CASSLGAGGAGEQYF.

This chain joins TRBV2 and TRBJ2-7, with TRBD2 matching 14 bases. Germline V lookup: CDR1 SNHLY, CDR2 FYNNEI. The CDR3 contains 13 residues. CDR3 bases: TGTGCTAGGGGACTAGCGGGAGTCTACGAGCAGTACTTC. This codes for CARGLAGVYEQYF.